These 26 T cell receptor beta chains share one sample of origin, sequenced in a study of T-cell memory formation after mild COVID-19. TCRdb itself ran the 5' RACE reads through MiXCR, one entry per CDR3 protein. The sample has roughly 280,000 distinct CDR3 sequences; 8.2% are singletons. Sequenced: PBMCs or a T cell subset sorted from them (not recorded which). These receptor sequences come from a man in his late teens or twenties who had mild COVID-19 (a few samples of this study predate the infection). Cell type and time point are not known.

As to this clonotype: This may stem from a read error, because a much larger clone lies one nucleotide away. The J gene is TRBJ2-1, the V gene TRBV3-1; no firm D call. Trimming pared 0 bases from V and 3 bases from J, leaving 12 bases between. The CDR3 spans 16 residues. From germline, CDR1 is LGHDT and CDR2 YNNKEL (reference sequence). In DNA form, the CDR3 reads TGTGCCAGCAGCCAAGAAAGGGTGGGCCTCTACAATGAGCAGTTCTTC. Translation: CASSQERVGLYNEQFF.

The V gene is TRBV20-1, the J gene TRBJ1-4, with 8 bases lining up with TRBD1. Germline CDR1 DFQATT, CDR2 SNEGSKA (reference sequence). The CDR3 is made up of 12 amino acids. CDR3 sequence (DNA): TGCAGAGCTGACAGGGGCGATGAAAAACTGTTTTTT. Residues: CRADRGDEKLFF.

This clonotype was observed at least ten times. The chain employs TRBV7-3 and TRBJ1-6; 9 nucleotides line up with TRBD1. Per the germline V gene, CDR1 is SGHTA and CDR2 is FQGTGA. The V and J ends lost 5 bases and 9 bases, in that order; junction bases with no gene match: 8. This CDR3 spans 15 amino acids. The DNA of the CDR3 is TGTGCCAGCAGCGCTGGGGGACAGGGCCGTTCACCCCTCCACTTT. This codes for CASSAGGQGRSPLHF.

V usage is TRBV28 and J usage is TRBJ1-6; D uncertain. CDR3 length equals 16 residues. Trimming took 7 bases from V and 0 from J, leaving 13 bases between them. CDR1 and CDR2 from the germline V gene are MDHEN and SYDVKM. CDR3 region: CASKTGESSYNSPLHF. The CDR3, as DNA: TGTGCCAGCAAGACCGGGGAGAGCTCCTATAATTCACCCCTCCACTTT.

This chain links TRBV24-1 with TRBJ2-3; no clear D. The CDR3 has 13 amino acids. V gave up 4 bases and J gave up 9 bases, with 13 bases separating them. Germline CDR1 KGHDR, CDR2 SFDVKD. CDR3 sequence: CATSEYNTMTQYF. In DNA form, the CDR3 reads TGTGCCACCAGTGAATATAACACGATGACGCAGTATTTT.

This clonotype was picked up a small number of times. The rearrangement joins TRBV7-2 to TRBJ2-7, with D possibly TRBD2 on 6 matching bases. With 7 bases removed from V and 5 bases from J, the gap between germline ends came to 15 bases. The CDR3 sequence is 13 residues long. CDR1 is SGHTA, CDR2 FQGNSA, per germline. The CDR3 protein is CASKAGPSDEQYF. CDR3 in DNA: TGTGCCAGCAAAGCGGGCCCGTCCGACGAGCAGTACTTC.

About this clonotype: This could be a read error, since a much larger clone is one nucleotide away. V and J are TRBV7-8 and TRBJ2-3, with 11 bases that match TRBD2. Germline V CDR1 and CDR2: SGHVS, FQNEAQ. The junction had 3 bases not matched to a gene; V was cut back by 5 bases and J by 5 bases. This CDR3 has 14 amino acids. In DNA form, the CDR3 reads TGTGCCAGCAGCCAAGGGACTAGCGGAGATACGCAGTATTTT. Protein sequence: CASSQGTSGDTQYF.

The genes are TRBV6-2 or TRBV6-3 and TRBJ1-2; D gene unclear. The germline V gene encodes CDR1 MNHEY and CDR2 SVGEGT. The V end was cut by 0 bases, the J end by 5 bases, with 7 bases between. The CDR3 is 13 residues long. The CDR3: CASSYSLLYGYTF. CDR3 nucleotides: TGTGCCAGCAGTTACTCCCTCCTTTATGGCTACACCTTC.

The V call is TRBV4-3, the J call TRBJ2-7; tentatively, D is TRBD1 or TRBD2 (6 bases each). The CDR3 extends over 15 amino acids. Germline lookup yields CDR1 LGHNA and CDR2 YSLEER. With 4 bases removed from V and 1 base from J, the gap between germline ends came to 14 bases. This chain's CDR3 is CASSPLTGASYEQYF. The CDR3 DNA reads as TGCGCCAGCAGCCCCCTCACGGGGGCATCCTACGAGCAGTACTTC.

This clonotype turned up a few times. The V gene is TRBV6-2 or TRBV6-3, the J gene TRBJ2-2; D remains unclear. Trimming removed 7 bases from V and 1 base from J, with 10 bases in between. This CDR3 is built from 14 residues. CDR1 and CDR2 from the germline V gene are MNHEY and SVGEGT. The CDR3 sequence: CASTRKGNTGELFF. The DNA of the CDR3 is TGTGCCAGCACCAGAAAAGGGAACACCGGGGAGCTGTTTTTT.

The rearrangement links TRBV12-3 or TRBV12-4 to TRBJ1-3; TRBD1 aligns across 7 bases. The CDR3 runs 15 residues. The V and J ends lost 8 bases and 1 base, in that order; junction bases with no gene match: 8. The CDR3: CASPGQEGSGNTIYF. Written as DNA, the CDR3 is TGTGCCAGCCCTGGACAGGAGGGGTCTGGAAACACCATATATTTT.

J is TRBJ2-7 and V is TRBV10-3; D remains ambiguous. Trimming left V 8 bases short and J 0 bases short, with 14 bases between. The V gene's germline CDR1 is ENHRY and CDR2 SYGVKD. The CDR3 covers 14 residues. The CDR3 reads CAISLGGASYEQYF. The DNA for the CDR3 is TGTGCCATCTCCTTGGGCGGTGCCTCCTACGAGCAGTACTTC.

The table lists this clonotype with many counts. The CDR3 bases are TGTGCCAGCAGCTTGGATTGGACATACGCCTACGAGCAGTACTTC. Encoded protein: CASSLDWTYAYEQYF. The chain combines TRBV5-5 with TRBJ2-7; D possibly corresponds to TRBD1 (5 bases). Germline V gene lookup returns CDR1 SGHKS and CDR2 YYEKEE (reference sequence). The ends were cut back, 0 bases at V and 2 bases at J, with 12 bases in the middle. The CDR3 extends over 15 amino acids.

This clonotype was seen many times. The chain combines TRBV19 with TRBJ1-5; no definite D call. V was trimmed by 6 bases and J by 0 bases, leaving 6 bases between them. The CDR3 is made up of 13 amino acids. CDR1 is LNHDA, CDR2 SQIVND, per germline (reference sequence). In DNA, the CDR3 is TGTGCCAGTAGCGTCTTTAGCAATCAGCCCCAGCATTTT. Protein: CASSVFSNQPQHF.

This clonotype was seen a handful of times. This chain connects TRBV7-2 to TRBJ2-7; TRBD1 agrees at 9 bases. Germline values: CDR1 SGHTA, CDR2 FQGNSA. V was clipped by 5 bases and J by 6 bases; unmatched bases: 11. The CDR3 consists of 15 residues. CDR3 coding DNA: TGTGCCAGCAGCGGCCCGGGACAGGGTTGGTTCGAGCAGTACTTC. Amino acid sequence: CASSGPGQGWFEQYF.

The V and J genes are TRBV5-1 and TRBJ2-7, with a possible D match to TRBD2 (6 bases). V lost 4 bases to trimming and J lost 0 bases, with 14 bases between them. This CDR3 has 15 residues. Germline V gene lookup returns CDR1 SGHRS and CDR2 YFSETQ. DNA of the CDR3: TGCGCCAGCAGCCTCGGGACTGACAGCTCCTACGAGCAGTACTTC. It specifies CASSLGTDSSYEQYF.

This rearrangement joins TRBV5-1 to TRBJ1-2; 7 bases map to TRBD1. This CDR3 contains 13 residues. The germline CDR1 and CDR2 sequences are SGHRS and YFSETQ. The ends lost 7 bases at V and 2 bases at J; junction bases unmatched: 5. The CDR3 is CASGPTGNYGYTF. The DNA of the CDR3 is TGCGCCAGCGGTCCGACAGGGAACTATGGCTACACCTTC.

The chain uses TRBV14 and TRBJ1-4, with a possible D match to TRBD1 (5 bases). The CDR3 runs to 14 residues. V lost 4 bases and J lost 4, with 10 bases in between. CDR1 is SGHDN and CDR2 is FVKESK in the germline V gene. The CDR3 is CASSRRDYNEKLFF. As DNA, the CDR3 is TGTGCCAGCAGCCGCCGGGACTATAATGAAAAACTGTTTTTT.

This clonotype was observed a few times. The CDR3 spells CATSRDRGTGRYNEQFF. As DNA, the CDR3 is TGTGCCACCAGCAGAGATCGGGGGACAGGGCGCTACAATGAGCAGTTCTTC. The V gene is TRBV15, the J gene TRBJ2-1, with 9 nucleotides matching TRBD1. CDR3 size: 17 residues. Trimming cost V 0 bases and J 3 bases; bases outside gene matches: 6. The germline gives CDR1 LNHNV, CDR2 YYDKDF (reference sequence).

This clonotype was seen only once. Given the absence of the conserved phenylalanine or tryptophan at the CDR3 end, a read error is likely. The chain joins TRBV7-8 to TRBJ2-7, with D maybe TRBD2 (6 bases). This CDR3 contains 12 residues. Germline V CDR1 and CDR2: SGHVS, FQNEAQ. The V gene lost 9 bases and the J gene lost 3 bases, with 12 bases spanning the gap. CDR3 sequence: CARGGHLYEQYA. In DNA form, the CDR3 reads TGTGCCAGGGGAGGACACCTCTACGAGCAGTACGCC.

This clonotype was observed at least ten times. This rearrangement joins TRBV4-3 to TRBJ1-4; D is unresolved. Between the trimmed V and J ends, which lost 1 base and 4 bases, there was a span of 10 bases. This CDR3 spans 15 amino acids. From germline, CDR1 is LGHNA and CDR2 YSLEER. This chain's CDR3 is CASSQAHNFNEKLFF. The CDR3 DNA is TGCGCCAGCAGCCAAGCACACAATTTTAATGAAAAACTGTTTTTT.

This clonotype was picked up a small number of times. The J gene is TRBJ1-6, the V gene TRBV6-5; a weak D match, TRBD1 (6 bases). The CDR3 runs 15 residues. The ends were cut back, 4 bases at V and 5 bases at J, with 12 bases in the middle. Germline V gene lookup returns CDR1 MNHEY and CDR2 SVGAGI. This CDR3 reads CASSSDSYHNSPLHF. CDR3 nucleotides: TGTGCCAGCAGTTCGGACAGTTACCATAATTCACCCCTCCACTTT.

The rearrangement links TRBV10-3 to TRBJ1-2; D is perhaps TRBD1 (5 bases). CDR3 size: 13 residues. Germline loops: CDR1 ENHRY, CDR2 SYGVKD. The V end lost 2 bases, the J end lost 6 bases, and 10 bases lay between the germline ends. CDR3 sequence: CAISERQGDGYTF. The CDR3 DNA follows: TGTGCCATCAGTGAGCGGCAGGGAGATGGCTACACCTTC.

The genes are TRBV10-3 and TRBJ2-2, with D maybe TRBD2 (6 bases). Trimming took 6 bases from V and 3 from J, leaving 17 bases between them. Germline V gives CDR1 ENHRY, CDR2 SYGVKD. The CDR3 spans 16 residues. CDR3 residues: CAIREGLGTYTGELFF. CDR3 nucleotide sequence: TGTGCCATCAGGGAGGGACTTGGAACGTACACCGGGGAGCTGTTTTTT.

This clonotype was picked up many times. The chain combines TRBV12-3 or TRBV12-4 with TRBJ2-6, with D uncertain. The CDR3 sequence is 14 residues long. V was cut by 3 bases and J by 1 base, with 4 bases left in between. In nucleotides, the CDR3 is TGTGCCAGCAGTTTCGAATCTGGGGCCAACGTCCTGACTTTC. This sequence encodes CASSFESGANVLTF.

The chain links TRBV20-1 to TRBJ2-2, with 7 bases identical to TRBD1. V dropped 4 bases and J dropped 3; count of bases not matched to a gene: 11. CDR1 is DFQATT, CDR2 SNEGSKA, per germline (reference sequence). This CDR3 is 16 amino acids long. The CDR3 reads CSATPSGQRYTGELFF. As DNA, the CDR3 is TGCAGTGCTACACCCTCGGGACAGCGATACACCGGGGAGCTGTTTTTT.